Detailed here is one TCR beta chain. Methods used by the authors: Estimated nucleated cell counts came from reference gene primer amplification. Here immunoSEQ multiplex PCR was the method, and the copy in TCRdb shows in-frame clones only, minus some. V and J calls plus clone size are reproduced from that table; the DNA served to infer D and trimming. The repertoire consists of approximately 130,000 clones, with 80% to 90% occurring once and the leading ten covering 25% to 30%. The data originate from a study of blood T cell repertoires in COVID-19. About the study: The United States, Italy and Spain were the sources of the acute and convalescent COVID-19 samples. T cells, B-cell-depleted T cells, or PBMCs supplied cDNA or gDNA.

The ends were cut back, 5 bases at V and 1 base at J, with 10 bases in the middle. Germline CDR1 is SEHNR and CDR2 is FQNEAQ (reference sequence). This CDR3 has 14 amino acids. This receptor was obtained from a man between 65 and 85 years old with active or convalescent COVID-19. Input material: peripheral blood. The V gene is TRBV7-9, the J gene TRBJ2-3; no clear D gene. The CDR3 reads CASSPVPGTDTQYF. The CDR3, as DNA: TGTGCCAGCAGCCCCGTCCCTGGCACAGATACGCAGTATTTT.